The clone carrying this T cell receptor beta chain was detected many times. The germline CDR1 and CDR2 sequences are MNHNS and SASEGT. V shed 4 bases, J shed 4 bases, and the junction held 5 bases outside the gene matches. The CDR3 covers 15 residues. The data derive from a study of Graves' ophthalmopathy and Graves' hyperthyroidism. TCR beta CDR3 regions were amplified from RNA transcripts. RT-PCR in the first round used HTBI primers; a second-round multiplex PCR followed. MiXCR, run by TCRdb on the multiplex PCR reads, gives a single entry per CDR3 protein. This sample has under 800,000 distinct CDR3 sequences, with approximately 21% found just once.

The chain recombines TRBV6-1 with TRBJ2-2, with 8 bases identical to TRBD1. Sequenced: peripheral blood. The source of this sequence is a woman aged 18 to 35 with stable Graves' hyperthyroidism. Some clones in this sample may be carry-over from other donors' samples. The CDR3 nucleotides read TGTGCCAGCAGTGCTTACAGGGGGTTCACCGGGGAGCTGTTTTTT. This sequence encodes CASSAYRGFTGELFF.